The text below deals with one T cell receptor (beta chain). Its antigen is not known. Here immunoSEQ multiplex PCR was the method, and the copy in TCRdb shows in-frame clones only, minus some. The sample has about 98,000 clones, 85% to 90% seen once. The data were taken from a study of T cell responses to AZD1222 COVID-19 vaccine. Study-wide findings and caveats: Spike-specific TCRs gained breadth and depth after people received two AZD1222 doses. The study sampled repertoires only after the peak T cell response.

V was pared by 5 bases and J by 3 bases, with 8 bases between. Germline V lookup: CDR1 DFQATT, CDR2 SNEGSKA (reference sequence). The length of the CDR3 is 11 residues. Sequencing used peripheral blood, obtained on day 0 of MenACWY control vaccination. The rearrangement links TRBV20-1 to TRBJ2-7; the D is unclear. The receptor was isolated from an adult in good health. In DNA, the CDR3 is TGCAGTGCTCGTACTTACTACGAGCAGTACTTC. It translates to CSARTYYEQYF.